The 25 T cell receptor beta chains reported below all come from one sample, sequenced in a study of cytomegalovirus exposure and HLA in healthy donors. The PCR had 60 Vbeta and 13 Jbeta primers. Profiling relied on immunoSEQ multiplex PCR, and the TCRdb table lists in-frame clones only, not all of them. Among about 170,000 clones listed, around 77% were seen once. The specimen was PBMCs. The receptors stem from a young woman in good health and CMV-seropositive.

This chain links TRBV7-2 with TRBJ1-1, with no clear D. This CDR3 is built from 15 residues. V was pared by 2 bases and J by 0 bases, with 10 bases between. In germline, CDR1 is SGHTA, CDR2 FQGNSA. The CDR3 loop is CASSLITGVNTEAFF. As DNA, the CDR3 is TGTGCCAGCAGCTTAATTACCGGGGTGAACACTGAAGCTTTCTTT.

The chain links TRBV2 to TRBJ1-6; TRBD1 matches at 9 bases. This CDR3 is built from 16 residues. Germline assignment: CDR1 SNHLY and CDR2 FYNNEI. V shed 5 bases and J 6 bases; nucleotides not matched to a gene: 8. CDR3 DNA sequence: TGTGCCAGCAGTCTGGGGTGGGACAGGGCTAATTCACCCCTCCACTTT. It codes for CASSLGWDRANSPLHF.

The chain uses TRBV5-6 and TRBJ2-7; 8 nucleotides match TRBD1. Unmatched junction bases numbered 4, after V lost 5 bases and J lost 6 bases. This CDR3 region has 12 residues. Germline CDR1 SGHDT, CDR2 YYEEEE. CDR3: CASSPGGGEQYF. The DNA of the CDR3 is TGTGCCAGCAGTCCAGGGGGCGGCGAGCAGTACTTC. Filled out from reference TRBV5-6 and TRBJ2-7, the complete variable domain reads DAGVTQSPTHLIKTRGQQVTLRCSPKSGHDTVSWYQQALGQGPQFIFQYYEEEERQRGNFPDRFSGHQFPNYSSELNVNALLLGDSALYLCASSPGGGEQYFGPGTRLTVT.

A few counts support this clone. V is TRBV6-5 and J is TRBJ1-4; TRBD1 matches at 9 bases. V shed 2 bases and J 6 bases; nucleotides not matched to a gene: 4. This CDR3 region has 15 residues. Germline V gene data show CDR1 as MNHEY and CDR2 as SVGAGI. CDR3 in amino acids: CASSYQGTGYEKLFF. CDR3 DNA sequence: TGTGCCAGCAGTTACCAAGGGACAGGGTATGAAAAACTGTTTTTT.

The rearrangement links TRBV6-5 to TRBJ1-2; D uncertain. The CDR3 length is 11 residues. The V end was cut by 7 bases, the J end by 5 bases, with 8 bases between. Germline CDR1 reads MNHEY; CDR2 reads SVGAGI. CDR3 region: CASTSRYGYTF. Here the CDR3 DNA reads TGTGCCAGCACCTCTAGATATGGCTACACCTTC.

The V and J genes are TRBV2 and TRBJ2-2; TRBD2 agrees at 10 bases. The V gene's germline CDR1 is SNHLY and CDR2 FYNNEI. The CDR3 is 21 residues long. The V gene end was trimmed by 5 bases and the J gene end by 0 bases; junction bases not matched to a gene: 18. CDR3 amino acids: CASSIKKGLAGVGSNTGELFF. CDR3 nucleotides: TGTGCCAGCAGTATAAAAAAGGGTCTAGCGGGAGTAGGTTCGAACACCGGGGAGCTGTTTTTT.

CDR3: CASSAGGDRSYTF. The CDR3 nucleotides read TGTGCCAGCAGTGCGGGCGGGGACAGGAGCTACACCTTC. The rearrangement uses TRBV2 and TRBJ1-2, with 8 bases fitting TRBD1. Germline V gene lookup returns CDR1 SNHLY and CDR2 FYNNEI. V lost 4 bases to trimming and J lost 9 bases; unmatched junction nucleotides: 7. This CDR3 region has 13 residues.

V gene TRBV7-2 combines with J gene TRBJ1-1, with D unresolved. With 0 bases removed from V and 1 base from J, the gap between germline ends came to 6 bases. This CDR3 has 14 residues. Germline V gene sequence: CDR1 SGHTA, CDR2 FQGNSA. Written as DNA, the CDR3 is TGTGCCAGCAGCTTAGCCGCGGGGAACACTGAAGCTTTCTTT. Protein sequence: CASSLAAGNTEAFF. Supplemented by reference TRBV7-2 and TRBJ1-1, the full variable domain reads GAGVSQSPSNKVTEKGKDVELRCDPISGHTALYWYRQSLGQGLEFLIYFQGNSAPDKSGLPSDRFSAERTGGSVSTLTIQRTQQEDSAVYLCASSLAAGNTEAFFGQGTRLTVV.

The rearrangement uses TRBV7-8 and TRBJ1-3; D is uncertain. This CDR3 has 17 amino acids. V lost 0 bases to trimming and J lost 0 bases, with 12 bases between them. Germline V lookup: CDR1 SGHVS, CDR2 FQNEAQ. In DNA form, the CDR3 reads TGTGCCAGCAGCTTAGCGCGGGTTCAGAGCTCTGGAAACACCATATATTTT. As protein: CASSLARVQSSGNTIYF.

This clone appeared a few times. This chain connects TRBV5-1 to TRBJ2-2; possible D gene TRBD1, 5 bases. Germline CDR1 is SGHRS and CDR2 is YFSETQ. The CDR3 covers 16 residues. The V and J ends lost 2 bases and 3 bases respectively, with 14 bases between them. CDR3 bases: TGCGCCAGCAGCTTTGTGGCAGGGAAGGACACCGGGGAGCTGTTTTTT. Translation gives CASSFVAGKDTGELFF.

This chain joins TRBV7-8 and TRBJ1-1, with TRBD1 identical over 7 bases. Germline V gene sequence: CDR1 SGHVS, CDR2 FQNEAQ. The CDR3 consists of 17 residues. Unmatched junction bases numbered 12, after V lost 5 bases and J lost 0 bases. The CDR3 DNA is TGTGCCAGCAGCCCCACAGGGGTAAAGCCGATGAACACTGAAGCTTTCTTT. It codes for CASSPTGVKPMNTEAFF.

CDR3 coding DNA: TGTGCCAGCAGTTTGGCGGACAGGGACCACTACGAGCAGTACTTC. Translating gives CASSLADRDHYEQYF. The genes are TRBV28 and TRBJ2-7; 8 nucleotides agree with TRBD1. The CDR3 spans 15 residues. V was clipped by 3 bases and J by 3 bases; unmatched bases: 7. In germline, CDR1 is MDHEN, CDR2 SYDVKM.

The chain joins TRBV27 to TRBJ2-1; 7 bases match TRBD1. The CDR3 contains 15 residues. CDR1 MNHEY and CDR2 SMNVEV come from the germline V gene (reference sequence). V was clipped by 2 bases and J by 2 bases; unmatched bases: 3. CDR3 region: CASSLRGGPYNEQFF. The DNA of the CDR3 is TGTGCCAGCAGTTTACGAGGGGGCCCCTACAATGAGCAGTTCTTC.

CDR3 sequence: CASSLAVLAGGTGETQYF. In DNA, the CDR3 is TGCGCCAGCAGCTTGGCTGTACTAGCGGGGGGGACCGGCGAGACCCAGTACTTC. The chain couples TRBV5-1 to TRBJ2-5, with TRBD2 matching over 13 bases. After removal of 0 bases from V and 5 bases from J, the junction contained 10 bases not matched to a gene. Per germline, CDR1 SGHRS and CDR2 YFSETQ. The CDR3 is made up of 18 amino acids.

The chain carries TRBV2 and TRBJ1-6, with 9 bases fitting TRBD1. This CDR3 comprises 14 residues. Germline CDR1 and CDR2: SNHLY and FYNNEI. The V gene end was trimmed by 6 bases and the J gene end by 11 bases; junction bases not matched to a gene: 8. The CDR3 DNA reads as TGTGCCAGCAGCTCGGACAGGGGAGGGCCACCCCTCCACTTT. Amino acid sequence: CASSSDRGGPPLHF.

The DNA of the CDR3 is TGCGCCAGCAGCCAGGACAGCATCGACACAGATACGCAGTATTTT. This gives the protein CASSQDSIDTDTQYF. The chain employs TRBV4-3 and TRBJ2-3; D possibly corresponds to TRBD1 (6 bases). Germline assignment: CDR1 LGHNA and CDR2 YSLEER. V was trimmed by 3 bases and J by 2 bases, leaving 12 bases between them. This CDR3 comprises 15 residues.

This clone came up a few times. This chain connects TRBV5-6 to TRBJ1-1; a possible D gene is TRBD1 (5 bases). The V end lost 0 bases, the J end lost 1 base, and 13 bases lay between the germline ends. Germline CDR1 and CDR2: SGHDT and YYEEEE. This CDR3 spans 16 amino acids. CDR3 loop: CASSLGMGLGNTEAFF. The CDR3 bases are TGTGCCAGCAGCTTGGGAATGGGACTGGGGAACACTGAAGCTTTCTTT.

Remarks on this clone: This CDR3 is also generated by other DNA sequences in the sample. The CDR3 spells CSARTDYGYTF. The CDR3 bases are TGCAGTGCCCGGACTGATTATGGCTACACCTTC. The chain joins TRBV20-1 to TRBJ1-2; unclear D gene. Trimming removed 6 bases at V and 5 bases at J, with 10 bases between. The CDR3 is 11 amino acids. Germline-derived CDR1 and CDR2 are DFQATT and SNEGSKA (reference sequence).

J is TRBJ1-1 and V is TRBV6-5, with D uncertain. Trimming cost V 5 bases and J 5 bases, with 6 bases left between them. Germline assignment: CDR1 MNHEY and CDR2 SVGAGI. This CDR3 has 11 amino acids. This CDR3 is CASSPHTEAFF. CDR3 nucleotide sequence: TGTGCCAGCAGTCCCCATACTGAAGCTTTCTTT.

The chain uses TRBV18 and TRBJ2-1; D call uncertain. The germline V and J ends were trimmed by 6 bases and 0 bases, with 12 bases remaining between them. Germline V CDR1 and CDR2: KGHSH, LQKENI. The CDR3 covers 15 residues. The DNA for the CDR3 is TGTGCCAGCTCTGTACTCGAGTCCTCCTACAATGAGCAGTTCTTC. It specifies CASSVLESSYNEQFF.

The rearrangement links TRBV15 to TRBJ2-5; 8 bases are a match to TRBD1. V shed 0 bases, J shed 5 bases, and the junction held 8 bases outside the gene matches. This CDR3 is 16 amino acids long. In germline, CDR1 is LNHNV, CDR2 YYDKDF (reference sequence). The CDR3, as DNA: TGTGCCACCAGCAGAGATCAGACAGGGGTTTACGAGACCCAGTACTTC. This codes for CATSRDQTGVYETQYF.

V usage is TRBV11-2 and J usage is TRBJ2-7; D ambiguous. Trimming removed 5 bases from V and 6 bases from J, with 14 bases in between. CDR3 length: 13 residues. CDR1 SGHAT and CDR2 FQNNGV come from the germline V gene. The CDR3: CASSLLTSPEQYF. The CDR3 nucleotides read TGTGCCAGCAGCCTCCTGACTTCTCCCGAGCAGTACTTC.

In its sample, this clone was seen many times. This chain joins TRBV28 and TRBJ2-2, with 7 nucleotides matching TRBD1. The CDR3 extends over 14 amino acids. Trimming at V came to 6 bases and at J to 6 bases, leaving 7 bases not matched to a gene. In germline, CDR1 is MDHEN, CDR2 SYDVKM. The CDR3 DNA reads TGTGCCAGCAGCATACTGCAGGGGGCCGGGGAGCTGTTTTTT. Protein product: CASSILQGAGELFF.

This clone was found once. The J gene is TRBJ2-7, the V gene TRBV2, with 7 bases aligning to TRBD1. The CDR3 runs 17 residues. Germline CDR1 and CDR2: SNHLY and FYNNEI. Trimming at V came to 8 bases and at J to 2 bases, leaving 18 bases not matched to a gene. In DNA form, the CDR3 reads TGTGCCAGCGGATTTCAGACCGGGACAGTAATCACCTACGAGCAGTACTTC. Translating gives CASGFQTGTVITYEQYF. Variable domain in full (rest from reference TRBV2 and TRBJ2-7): EPEVTQTPSHQVTQMGQEVILRCVPISNHLYFYWYRQILGQKVEFLVSFYNNEISEKSEIFDDQFSVERPDGSNFTLKIRSTKLEDSAMYFCASGFQTGTVITYEQYFGPGTRLTVT.

The CDR3 DNA reads as TGTGCCAGTAGTTCCTCCCTCGGGGGGGGCCCCTACAATGAGCAGTTCTTC. Its translation: CASSSSLGGGPYNEQFF. The chain combines TRBV19 with TRBJ2-1; 8 bases line up with TRBD2. The germline V gene encodes CDR1 LNHDA and CDR2 SQIVND (reference sequence). The CDR3 runs 17 residues. The V segment lost 5 bases and the J segment 2 bases; nucleotides outside the gene matches: 11.